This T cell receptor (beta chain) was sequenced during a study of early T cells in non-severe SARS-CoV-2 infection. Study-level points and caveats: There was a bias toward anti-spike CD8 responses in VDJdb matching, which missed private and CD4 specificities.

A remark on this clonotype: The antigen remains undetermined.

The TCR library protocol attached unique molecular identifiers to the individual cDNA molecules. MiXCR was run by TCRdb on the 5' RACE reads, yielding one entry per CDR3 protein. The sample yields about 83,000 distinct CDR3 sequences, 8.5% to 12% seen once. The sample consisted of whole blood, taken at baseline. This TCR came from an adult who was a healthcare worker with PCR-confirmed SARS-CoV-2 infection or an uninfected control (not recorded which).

The CDR3 here is CASSYPTGEQYF. DNA of the CDR3: TGTGCCAGCTCATACCCCACGGGGGAGCAGTACTTC. The chain combines TRBV18 with TRBJ2-7, with a possible D match to TRBD2 (5 bases). Per the germline V gene, CDR1 is KGHSH and CDR2 is LQKENI. The CDR3 is 12 residues long. Trimming left V 5 bases short and J 7 bases short, with 12 bases between.